The clone carrying this TCR beta chain was counted a few times. This sample is part of a study of glioma-infiltrating T cells. The germline V gene encodes CDR1 MNHNS and CDR2 SASEGT. This CDR3 comprises 16 residues. V was pared by 6 bases and J by 0 bases, with 6 bases of the junction left unmatched. TCR alpha and beta CDR3 regions were amplified from RNA using iRepertoire nested multiplex PCR. TCRdb reprocessed the multiplex PCR reads with MiXCR, giving one entry per CDR3 protein. This table holds about 410,000 distinct CDR3 sequences, 41% found once. The TCR was taken from a human donor with low-grade glioma or glioblastoma, undergoing nonglioma brain surgery, or in good health (not recorded which). The chain links TRBV6-1 to TRBJ2-1, with 9 bases lining up with TRBD2. The sequenced material came from glioma tissue, nonneoplastic brain tissue, or PBMCs (not recorded which). Here the CDR3 DNA reads TGTGCCAGCAGCAGAATAGCGGGAGTCTCCTACAATGAGCAGTTCTTC. Translated: CASSRIAGVSYNEQFF.